The 27 T cell receptor beta chains below all came from one sample that was sequenced in a study of blood T cell repertoires in COVID-19. The assay was immunoSEQ multiplex PCR, and TCRdb's table has in-frame clones only and misses some. The sample consists of approximately 110,000 clones, approximately 84% of them appearing once. Sequenced input: peripheral blood. The receptors shown here come from a man aged 50 or older with acute or convalescent COVID-19.

The chain carries TRBV7-8 and TRBJ2-5; maybe TRBD2 (6 bases). Germline CDR1 SGHVS, CDR2 FQNEAQ. V shed 5 bases and J shed 5 bases, with 12 bases lying between them. The CDR3 is 13 amino acids. The CDR3 region has the DNA TGTGCCAGCAGCCTGAGGAGGGCGGAGACCCAGTACTTC. This gives the protein CASSLRRAETQYF.

The chain is built from TRBV2 and TRBJ1-2, with a tentative D call TRBD1 (5 bases). The CDR3 loop spans 15 amino acids. V was shortened by 6 bases and J by 4 bases, with 18 bases between the two germline ends. Germline CDR1 reads SNHLY; CDR2 reads FYNNEI. The CDR3 loop reads CASRGLRLRGYGYTF. CDR3 nucleotides: TGTGCCAGCAGGGGGCTTCGGCTTAGAGGCTATGGCTACACCTTC.

The J gene is TRBJ1-2, the V gene TRBV12-3 or TRBV12-4; 7 positions agree with TRBD1. The CDR3 is 11 amino acids. With 5 bases clipped from V and 6 bases from J, the junction kept 0 bases outside the gene matches. For the CDR3, the DNA is TGTGCCAGCAGTCAGGGGGATGGCTACACCTTC. Protein sequence: CASSQGDGYTF.

This chain uses TRBV3-1 (or the pseudogene TRBV3-2) with TRBJ2-5; 10 bases agree with TRBD2. This CDR3 region has 18 residues. V shed 3 bases, J shed 2 bases, and the junction held 12 bases outside the gene matches. Germline V lookup: CDR1 LGHDT, CDR2 YNNKEL (reference sequence). CDR3 sequence: CASSQEGPQRGGQETQYF. Here the CDR3 DNA reads TGTGCCAGCAGCCAGGAGGGACCTCAGCGGGGGGGTCAAGAGACCCAGTACTTC.

The chain joins TRBV5-1 to TRBJ1-4, with no clear D. The CDR3 is 15 amino acids. Trimming removed 5 bases at V and 6 bases at J, with 17 bases between. From germline, CDR1 is SGHRS and CDR2 YFSETQ. CDR3 DNA sequence: TGCGCCAGCAGTCCGGCGGGAGTTCCTGATGAAAAACTGTTTTTT. It is translated as CASSPAGVPDEKLFF.

This chain joins TRBV6-5 and TRBJ2-7; D may be TRBD1 (6 bases). The CDR3 length is 14 residues. The germline V gene encodes CDR1 MNHEY and CDR2 SVGAGI. The V end lost 5 bases, the J end lost 3 bases, and 14 bases lay between the germline ends. In nucleotides, the CDR3 is TGTGCCAGCAGTCCCGACAGGAAGGTCTACGAGCAGTACTTC. Protein: CASSPDRKVYEQYF.

A single count supports this clone. The chain has TRBV24-1 and TRBJ2-3; 10 bases are shared with TRBD2. Germline values: CDR1 KGHDR, CDR2 SFDVKD. The CDR3 covers 13 residues. V was clipped by 9 bases and J by 4 bases; unmatched bases: 3. The CDR3: CATALAGADTQYF. CDR3 coding DNA: TGTGCCACCGCTCTAGCGGGGGCAGATACGCAGTATTTT.

The gene calls are TRBV28 and TRBJ1-1; D is possibly TRBD1 (6 bases). From germline, CDR1 is MDHEN and CDR2 SYDVKM. V was shortened by 3 bases and J by 7 bases, with 12 bases between the two germline ends. CDR3 length: 13 amino acids. CDR3 nucleotides: TGTGCCAGCAGTTTTTGGCGGACAGTTGAAGCTTTCTTT. Its protein product is CASSFWRTVEAFF.

The chain has TRBV11-3 and TRBJ2-3; 10 bases are shared with TRBD1. This CDR3 has 15 amino acids. The trim removed 4 bases at V and 3 bases at J, leaving 4 bases unmatched. The germline gives CDR1 SGHNT, CDR2 YENEEA. The CDR3 loop is CASSSGTGVTDTQYF. The CDR3, as DNA: TGTGCCAGCAGCTCCGGGACAGGGGTAACAGATACGCAGTATTTT.

The chain recombines TRBV27 with TRBJ1-5, with 8 positions matching TRBD1. V shed 5 bases, J shed 0 bases, and the junction held 3 bases outside the gene matches. CDR3 length equals 15 residues. CDR1 MNHEY and CDR2 SMNVEV come from the germline V gene (reference sequence). CDR3 region: CASSQQGDSNQPQHF. The CDR3 DNA sequence: TGTGCCAGCAGTCAACAGGGGGATAGCAATCAGCCCCAGCATTTT.

V usage is TRBV7-2 and J usage is TRBJ1-3; D perhaps matches TRBD1 (6 bases). CDR1 and CDR2 (germline): SGHTA, FQGNSA. With 4 bases removed from V and 4 bases from J, the gap between germline ends came to 14 bases. This CDR3 has 15 amino acids. The CDR3 protein is CASSWETGRGNTIYF. For the CDR3, the DNA is TGTGCCAGCAGCTGGGAAACAGGGCGAGGAAACACCATATATTTT.

J is TRBJ2-2 and V is TRBV5-1, with 10 bases lining up with TRBD2. This CDR3 is built from 16 residues. The trim removed 4 bases at V and 1 base at J, leaving 4 bases unmatched. CDR1 SGHRS and CDR2 YFSETQ come from the germline V gene. CDR3 coding DNA: TGCGCCAGCAGCCACCGGACTAGCGGGAACACCGGGGAGCTGTTTTTT. This sequence encodes CASSHRTSGNTGELFF.

This clone was observed once. V and J are TRBV5-1 and TRBJ2-2; maybe TRBD2 (7 bases). V shed 4 bases and J shed 2 bases, with 18 bases lying between them. Germline lookup yields CDR1 SGHRS and CDR2 YFSETQ. The CDR3 is made up of 17 amino acids. The CDR3 is CASSPRGGGTNTGELFF. CDR3 sequence (DNA): TGCGCCAGCAGCCCCCGTGGGGGGGGCACAAACACCGGGGAGCTGTTTTTT.

The CDR3 sequence: CASSPGGGEQYF. The CDR3 nucleotides are TGTGCCAGCAGCCCGGGGGGTGGGGAGCAGTACTTC. V is TRBV11-2 and J is TRBJ2-7; the match to TRBD2 covers 7 bases. The CDR3 is made up of 12 amino acids. Germline V lookup: CDR1 SGHAT, CDR2 FQNNGV. V gave up 5 bases and J gave up 7 bases; unmatched junction bases: 5.

This clone has more than one count but fewer than ten. The chain joins TRBV19 to TRBJ1-2, with TRBD1 identical over 9 bases. The CDR3 runs 15 residues. V lost 5 bases, J lost 3 bases, and 7 bases stayed unmatched. Germline-derived CDR1 and CDR2 are LNHDA and SQIVND (reference sequence). The CDR3 is CASSGPGQGYYGYTF. DNA of the CDR3: TGTGCCAGTAGTGGCCCGGGACAGGGATACTATGGCTACACCTTC.

The chain couples TRBV19 to TRBJ2-3; possibly TRBD1 for D (5 bases). The CDR3 contains 15 residues. Trimming removed 5 bases at V and 4 bases at J, with 16 bases between. The V gene's germline CDR1 is LNHDA and CDR2 SQIVND (reference sequence). CDR3 sequence reads: CASSPRAGLADTQYF. The CDR3 nucleotides are TGTGCCAGTAGTCCCCGGGCAGGGTTGGCAGATACGCAGTATTTT.

The sample holds one count of this clone. V is TRBV19 and J is TRBJ1-5; D unclear. CDR3 length: 13 residues. Per the germline V gene, CDR1 is LNHDA and CDR2 is SQIVND (reference sequence). The ends were cut back, 6 bases at V and 1 base at J, with 7 bases in the middle. The CDR3 reads CASRSKSNQPQHF. As DNA, the CDR3 is TGTGCCAGTAGAAGCAAAAGCAATCAGCCCCAGCATTTT.

The chain couples TRBV6-6 to TRBJ1-4; 7 nucleotides align to TRBD1. Germline-derived CDR1 and CDR2 are MNHNY and SVGAGI (reference sequence). CDR3 length equals 17 residues. Trimming removed 5 bases from V and 8 bases from J; junction bases left unmatched: 17. CDR3 nucleotide sequence: TGTGCCAGCAGTCTTCTAAGTCGACAGGGATCGGACGAAAAACTGTTTTTT. Its translation: CASSLLSRQGSDEKLFF.

The chain uses TRBV6-5 and TRBJ1-2, with D possibly matching TRBD1 (6 bases). Looked up from germline, CDR1 is MNHEY and CDR2 is SVGAGI. This CDR3 comprises 13 residues. Trimming left V 6 bases short and J 7 bases short, with 15 bases between. The CDR3 nucleotides read TGTGCCAGCAGAACCAGGGGCAGGCCTGGCTACACCTTC. Its translation is CASRTRGRPGYTF.

The J gene is TRBJ1-5, the V gene TRBV6-5; 7 nucleotides agree with TRBD1. Germline values: CDR1 MNHEY, CDR2 SVGAGI. This CDR3 has 14 residues. After removal of 5 bases from V and 2 bases from J, the junction contained 3 bases not matched to a gene. For the CDR3, the DNA is TGTGCCAGCAGTAGGGACAGCCGCAATCAGCCCCAGCATTTT. Its protein is CASSRDSRNQPQHF.

The chain joins TRBV11-2 to TRBJ2-3; 8 positions agree with TRBD1. V gave up 3 bases and J gave up 1 base; unmatched junction bases: 6. Germline lookup yields CDR1 SGHAT and CDR2 FQNNGV. There are 16 residues in the CDR3. CDR3 nucleotides: TGTGCCAGCAGCTTTCTCCAGGGGGCTGGCACAGATACGCAGTATTTT. Translation: CASSFLQGAGTDTQYF.

The chain employs TRBV19 and TRBJ1-5, with 7 bases identical to TRBD1. V shed 3 bases and J 1 base; nucleotides not matched to a gene: 0. Germline loops: CDR1 LNHDA, CDR2 SQIVND (reference sequence). The CDR3 length is 14 residues. In DNA, the CDR3 is TGTGCCAGTAGTATCAGGGGGAGCAATCAGCCCCAGCATTTT. This translates into CASSIRGSNQPQHF.

This chain uses TRBV24-1 with TRBJ2-3; 9 bases align to TRBD1. V lost 4 bases and J lost 7; bases outside the gene matches: 5. CDR1 is KGHDR, CDR2 SFDVKD, per germline. The CDR3 contains 14 residues. Here the CDR3 DNA reads TGTGCCACCAGTGACAACAGGGGGCTAAATACGCAGTATTTT. It codes for CATSDNRGLNTQYF.

V gene TRBV24-1 combines with J gene TRBJ2-3; the D is unclear. Germline V gives CDR1 KGHDR, CDR2 SFDVKD. The CDR3 spans 13 residues. With 4 bases removed from V and 2 bases from J, the gap between germline ends came to 6 bases. The CDR3 bases are TGTGCCACCAGTGAGGGCAACACAGATACGCAGTATTTT. Protein product: CATSEGNTDTQYF.

This clone was detected only once. The V gene is TRBV7-9, the J gene TRBJ1-2, with unresolved D. There are 13 residues in the CDR3. Germline V lookup: CDR1 SEHNR, CDR2 FQNEAQ (reference sequence). V gave up 0 bases and J gave up 6 bases, with 8 bases separating them. CDR3 DNA: TGTGCCAGCAGCTTAGCGGCAGAGGATGGCTACACCTTC. Translating gives CASSLAAEDGYTF.

This rearrangement joins TRBV11-2 to TRBJ2-7; D is undetermined. Trimming took 7 bases from V and 6 from J, leaving 16 bases between them. This CDR3 is 13 amino acids long. From germline, CDR1 is SGHAT and CDR2 FQNNGV. The CDR3 DNA follows: TGTGCCAGCACCAATAGTCCGGTCTCCGAGCAGTACTTC. This encodes CASTNSPVSEQYF.

The chain carries TRBV4-2 and TRBJ1-3, with a tentative D call TRBD1 (6 bases). V was trimmed by 2 bases and J by 2 bases, leaving 16 bases between them. Germline V gene lookup returns CDR1 LGHNA and CDR2 YNFKEQ. The CDR3 covers 17 residues. CDR3 bases: TGTGCCAGCAGCCAATCATGGGGGGGGCTCACTGGAAACACCATATATTTT. This translates into CASSQSWGGLTGNTIYF.